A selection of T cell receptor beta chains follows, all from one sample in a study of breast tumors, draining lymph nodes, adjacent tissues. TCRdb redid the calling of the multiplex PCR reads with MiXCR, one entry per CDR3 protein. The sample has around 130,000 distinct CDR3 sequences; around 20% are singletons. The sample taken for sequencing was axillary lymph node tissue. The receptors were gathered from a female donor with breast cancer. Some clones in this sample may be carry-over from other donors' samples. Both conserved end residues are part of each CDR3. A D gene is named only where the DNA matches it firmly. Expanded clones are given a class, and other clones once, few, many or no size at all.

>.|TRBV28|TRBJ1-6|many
CASSLRPPGGPGNSPLHF
TGTGCCAGCAGTTTAAGGCCCCCCGGGGGGCCGGGGAATTCACCCCTCCACTTT
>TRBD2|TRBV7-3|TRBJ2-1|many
CASSLYGTSEVWGSYNEQFF
TGTGCCAGCAGCTTATACGGGACTAGCGAGGTCTGGGGTTCTTACAATGAGCAGTTCTTC
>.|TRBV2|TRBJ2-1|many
CASRPSEGLGQFF
TGTGCCAGCAGACCCAGTGAGGGCTTAGGGCAGTTCTTC
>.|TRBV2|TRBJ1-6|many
CASSAVQGGSPLHF
TGTGCCAGCAGTGCCGTTCAGGGTGGTTCACCCCTCCACTTT
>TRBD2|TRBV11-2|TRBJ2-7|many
CASSFGLANYEQYF
TGTGCCAGCAGCTTTGGACTAGCGAACTACGAGCAGTACTTC
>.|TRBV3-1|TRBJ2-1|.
CASSRPGNNEQFF
TGTGCCAGCAGCCGCCCCGGTAACAATGAGCAGTTCTTC
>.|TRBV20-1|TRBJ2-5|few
CSAARAGPGETQYF
TGCAGTGCCGCTCGAGCAGGGCCGGGTGAGACCCAGTACTTC
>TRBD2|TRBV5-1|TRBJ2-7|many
CASSEGLAALYEQYF
TGCGCCAGCAGCGAGGGACTAGCGGCTCTTTACGAGCAGTACTTC
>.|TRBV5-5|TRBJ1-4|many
CASSGGGADEKLFF
TGTGCCAGCAGCGGTGGGGGGGCAGATGAAAAACTGTTTTTT
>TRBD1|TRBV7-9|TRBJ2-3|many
CASSLGQGLDTQYF
TGTGCCAGCAGCTTGGGACAGGGGCTTGATACGCAGTATTTT
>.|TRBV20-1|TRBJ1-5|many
CSAMALANQPQHF
TGCAGTGCTATGGCCCTGGCAAATCAGCCCCAGCATTTT
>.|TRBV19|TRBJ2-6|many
CASSSGPGANILTF
TGTGCCAGTAGTTCGGGGCCCGGGGCCAACATCCTGACTTTC
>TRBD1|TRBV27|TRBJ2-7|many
CASSLKGQGDEQYF
TGTGCCAGCAGTTTAAAGGGTCAGGGGGACGAGCAGTACTTC